Presented here are 18 T cell receptor beta chains from one specimen sequenced in a study of vaccination and CD4 T cells after COVID-19 (dated by TCRdb to between 2021 and 2024). The treatment or condition label for this specimen denotes: approximately 9-day PBMC culture with coronavirus spike peptide pools or control peptides (ViraFEST assay). CD4+ T cells from unexposed donors were collected before the COVID-19 pandemic (2011-2018). The library was obtained by PCR. Instrument on record: Illumina iSeq 100. DNA from cultured CD4+ T cells underwent TCR sequencing with the Oncomine TCR Beta short-read assay at the Johns Hopkins FTIC core. TCRdb handled the public reads itself, with Q25 trimming in fastp and clone calling in MiXCR, and kept productive beta chains. Every entry covers one CDR3 protein and lists the most common genes and DNA from its rows. This sample comprises some 4,900 distinct CDR3 sequences, approximately 46% of them detected only once. The ten largest clonotypes hold roughly 43% of the sample.

Antigens of these TCRs are unknown. Source material: CD4+ T cells from blood, cultured in vitro. All receptors come from a human donor in good health.

The chain has TRBV6-1 and TRBJ1-1; the D gene is possibly TRBD1 (6 bases). The V gene lost 7 bases and the J gene lost 9 bases, with 15 bases spanning the gap. This CDR3 has 12 residues. Germline values: CDR1 MNHNS, CDR2 SASEGT. The DNA of the CDR3 is TGTGCCAGCACCATCCCACAGGGCAAAGCTTTCTTT. Its translation: CASTIPQGKAFF.

The gene calls are TRBV7-9 and TRBJ1-2, with a weak D call TRBD1 (6 bases). V was clipped by 8 bases and J by 5 bases, with 18 bases between them. Germline V gives CDR1 SEHNR, CDR2 FQNEAQ (reference sequence). CDR3 length: 14 amino acids. The CDR3 spells CASAAEGTPYGYTF. DNA of the CDR3: TGTGCCAGCGCCGCGGAAGGGACACCTTATGGCTACACCTTC.

The J gene is TRBJ2-3, the V gene TRBV30; D is possibly TRBD2 (5 bases). The CDR3 is 16 amino acids. Between the trimmed V and J ends, which lost 0 bases and 3 bases, there was a span of 16 bases. Germline V gene lookup returns CDR1 GTSNPN and CDR2 SVGIG (reference sequence). The CDR3 region has the DNA TGTGCCTGGAGTGTCGAGGGCACCCCTGGGACAGATACGCAGTATTTT. Translating it yields CAWSVEGTPGTDTQYF.

The chain recombines TRBV11-2 with TRBJ1-1, with D perhaps TRBD1 (5 bases). Germline assignment: CDR1 SGHAT and CDR2 FQNNGV. The CDR3 loop spans 16 amino acids. V lost 3 bases and J lost 3, with 17 bases in between. The CDR3 region is CASSFKTGLADTEAFF. The CDR3 region has the DNA TGTGCCAGCAGCTTTAAAACGGGGCTGGCGGACACTGAAGCTTTCTTT.

A word on this clonotype: One end of the junction fails to match germline, which may point to a read error. The rearrangement links TRBV6-2 or TRBV6-3 to TRBJ1-2; no clear D gene. The CDR3 is 13 residues long. In germline, CDR1 is MNHEY, CDR2 SVGEGT. The CDR3: CAGSYSERDGYTF. CDR3 nucleotide sequence: TGTGCCGGCAGTTACTCGGAACGAGATGGCTACACCTTC.

The rearrangement uses TRBV6-1 and TRBJ1-2; possibly TRBD1 for D (5 bases). CDR1 MNHNS and CDR2 SASEGT come from the germline V gene. The CDR3 consists of 14 residues. V shed 9 bases and J shed 2 bases, with 16 bases lying between them. The CDR3 coding sequence is TGTGCCAGTTTAGTGCCCGGGACCAACTATGGCTACACCTTC. It yields the protein CASLVPGTNYGYTF.

This clonotype has more than one count but fewer than ten. The chain links TRBV27 to TRBJ1-5, with D unresolved. The CDR3 spans 14 residues. Germline V CDR1 and CDR2: MNHEY, SMNVEV (reference sequence). The V and J ends lost 2 bases and 6 bases respectively, with 11 bases between them. This chain's CDR3 is CASSLKRAGQPQHF. The CDR3 DNA follows: TGTGCCAGCAGTTTAAAAAGGGCAGGTCAGCCCCAGCATTTT.

In its sample, this clonotype was seen once. V and J are TRBV4-1 and TRBJ2-2; D is undetermined. The V gene's germline CDR1 is MGHRA and CDR2 YSYEKL. Trimming removed 0 bases from V and 2 bases from J, with 10 bases in between. The CDR3 loop spans 16 amino acids. CDR3 nucleotide sequence: TGCGCCAGCAGCCAAGAGGGCAGGCTCAACACCGGGGAGCTGTTTTTT. Its protein is CASSQEGRLNTGELFF.

This clonotype has just a few counts. This chain links TRBV6-1 with TRBJ1-2; D remains unclear. This CDR3 is 11 amino acids long. The V gene lost 5 bases and the J gene lost 10 bases, with 11 bases spanning the gap. Per germline, CDR1 MNHNS and CDR2 SASEGT. DNA for the CDR3: TGTGCCAGCAGTAACGGAGGTATCTACACCTTC. This sequence encodes CASSNGGIYTF.

This clonotype was recorded a few times. V gene TRBV24-1 combines with J gene TRBJ1-2; no clear D gene. Trimming removed 9 bases from V and 4 bases from J, with 11 bases in between. The CDR3 extends over 12 amino acids. Germline assignment: CDR1 KGHDR and CDR2 SFDVKD. The CDR3 sequence: CATAGSIYGYTF. The DNA of the CDR3 is TGTGCCACCGCTGGCTCAATCTATGGCTACACCTTC.

This clonotype was counted between two and nine times. The rearrangement uses TRBV7-9 and TRBJ1-6, with TRBD1 as a possible D gene (5 bases). The CDR3 totals 14 residues. Germline CDR1 is SEHNR and CDR2 is FQNEAQ (reference sequence). The germline V and J ends were trimmed by 4 bases and 8 bases, with 12 bases remaining between them. The CDR3 region is CASSWGSTDSPLHF. The CDR3 DNA follows: TGTGCCAGCAGCTGGGGGTCGACGGATTCACCCCTCCACTTT. Complete variable domain (other parts from reference TRBV7-9 and TRBJ1-6): DTGVSQNPRHKITKRGQNVTFRCDPISEHNRLYWYRQTLGQGPEFLTYFQNEAQLEKSRLLSDRFSAERPKGSFSTLEIQRTEQGDSAMYLCASSWGSTDSPLHFGNGTRLTVT.

The J gene is TRBJ1-2, the V gene TRBV2; D possibly corresponds to TRBD1 (5 bases). This CDR3 comprises 13 residues. Germline V lookup: CDR1 SNHLY, CDR2 FYNNEI. The V end lost 4 bases, the J end lost 6 bases, and 12 bases lay between the germline ends. DNA of the CDR3: TGTGCCAGCAGTGTGAGGCAGGGCGATGGCTACACCTTC. Amino acid sequence: CASSVRQGDGYTF.

The chain combines TRBV7-3 with TRBJ1-2; D ambiguous. Germline CDR1 is SGHTA and CDR2 is FQGTGA. Trimming pared 2 bases from V and 4 bases from J, leaving 8 bases between. The CDR3 is 13 residues long. The CDR3 sequence is CASSLQDGYGYTF. The CDR3 DNA reads TGTGCCAGCAGCTTACAGGATGGCTATGGCTACACCTTC.

This clonotype was counted only a few times. The chain employs TRBV20-1 and TRBJ2-1, with 7 bases lining up with TRBD2. In germline, CDR1 is DFQATT, CDR2 SNEGSKA (reference sequence). With 2 bases clipped from V and 5 bases from J, the junction kept 0 bases outside the gene matches. The CDR3 covers 12 residues. The CDR3 region is CSARLADNEQFF. The CDR3 bases are TGCAGTGCTAGACTAGCGGACAATGAGCAGTTCTTC.

The chain couples TRBV5-1 to TRBJ2-5; a possible D gene is TRBD2 (6 bases). The V and J ends lost 0 bases and 4 bases respectively, with 16 bases between them. This CDR3 contains 16 residues. CDR1 is SGHRS and CDR2 is YFSETQ in the germline V gene. CDR3 nucleotides: TGCGCCAGCAGCTTGGGGAGGGCCCAGGGTTCAGAGACCCAGTACTTC. It is translated as CASSLGRAQGSETQYF.

This clonotype was counted between two and nine times. The J gene is TRBJ1-1, the V gene TRBV4-2; 7 nucleotides agree with TRBD1. V gave up 4 bases and J gave up 0 bases; unmatched junction bases: 5. This CDR3 has 15 amino acids. The germline V gene encodes CDR1 LGHNA and CDR2 YNFKEQ. In DNA form, the CDR3 reads TGTGCCAGCAGCCCCCGGACAGGCATGAACACTGAAGCTTTCTTT. It codes for CASSPRTGMNTEAFF.

The chain joins TRBV20-1 to TRBJ2-7; TRBD1 matches 7 bases. The V gene end was trimmed by 6 bases and the J gene end by 2 bases; junction bases not matched to a gene: 7. CDR3 size: 13 residues. The germline V gene encodes CDR1 DFQATT and CDR2 SNEGSKA (reference sequence). The CDR3 here is CSADTQGTYEQYF. DNA of the CDR3: TGCAGTGCCGATACACAGGGGACCTACGAGCAGTACTTC.

This sequence joins TRBV4-2 and TRBJ2-5; the D call may be TRBD1 or TRBD2 (5 bases each). The V gene lost 6 bases and the J gene lost 5 bases, with 16 bases spanning the gap. CDR1 is LGHNA, CDR2 YNFKEQ, per germline. The CDR3 contains 14 residues. The CDR3 spells CASRGLGEGETQYF. Written as DNA, the CDR3 is TGTGCCAGCAGAGGGTTAGGAGAGGGGGAGACCCAGTACTTC.